Each of the 13 T cell receptor beta chains below was sequenced from the same sample in a study of OX40 agonist ivuxolimab in advanced cancers. The data were produced by immunoSEQ multiplex PCR, yet TCRdb's version contains in-frame clones alone and is incomplete. The sample comprises approximately 70,000 clones, 80% to 90% of which are singletons, and 1.1% rests with the top ten. The material sequenced was CD4+ or CD8+ T cells sorted from blood, taken in a trial of the OX40 agonist ivuxolimab. These receptors originate from an adult with an advanced solid tumor such as melanoma, head and neck, liver or kidney cancer.

The chain has TRBV5-3 and TRBJ1-2; D is perhaps TRBD1 (5 bases). TRBV5-3 is an ORF, and what it does is uncertain. This CDR3 has 14 amino acids. Between the trimmed V and J ends, which lost 0 bases and 5 bases, there was a span of 11 bases. CDR3 coding DNA: TGTGCCAGAAGCTTGGCCAGGGATCCTTATGGCTACACCTTC. Translated, it gives CARSLARDPYGYTF.

Here the CDR3 DNA reads TGTGCCAGCAGCTTCGCGGGGGCTGGGCAAGAGACCCAGTACTTC. Translating it yields CASSFAGAGQETQYF. The genes are TRBV7-2 and TRBJ2-5, with a weak D call TRBD2 (7 bases). This CDR3 has 15 residues. V was clipped by 3 bases and J by 2 bases, with 13 bases between them. The germline V gene encodes CDR1 SGHTA and CDR2 FQGNSA.

V gene TRBV18 combines with J gene TRBJ1-4; 8 bases fit TRBD1. Germline CDR1 reads KGHSH; CDR2 reads LQKENI. Unmatched junction bases numbered 12, after V lost 6 bases and J lost 0 bases. The CDR3 contains 18 residues. Written as DNA, the CDR3 is TGTGCCAGCTCGTTGAAGACCGGGACAGGTCCAACTAATGAAAAACTGTTTTTT. This sequence encodes CASSLKTGTGPTNEKLFF.

This clone was detected a few times. The chain's CDR3 is CAIRGQGLLVSGYTF. For the CDR3, the DNA is TGTGCCATCAGGGGACAGGGGCTCCTCGTAAGTGGCTACACCTTC. This chain connects TRBV10-3 to TRBJ1-2; 10 bases are a match to TRBD1. V lost 6 bases, J lost 7 bases, and 11 bases stayed unmatched. The CDR3 sequence is 15 residues long. Per germline, CDR1 ENHRY and CDR2 SYGVKD.

Notes on this clone: A junction boundary mismatches the germline segment, possibly from a read error. This chain connects TRBV6-1 to TRBJ1-2; D gene unclear. The length of the CDR3 is 13 residues. In germline, CDR1 is MNHNS, CDR2 SASEGT. The CDR3 sequence: CASSEAREVGWDF. Here the CDR3 DNA reads TGTGCCAGCAGTGAAGCCCGAGAGGTGGGATGGGACTTC.

There are a few counts of this clone. The chain couples TRBV5-1 to TRBJ2-5; 9 bases match TRBD1. With 6 bases clipped from V and 5 bases from J, the junction kept 11 bases outside the gene matches. Germline CDR1 and CDR2: SGHRS and YFSETQ. This CDR3 has 15 amino acids. The CDR3 reads CASTFDRGKMETQYF. The CDR3 DNA follows: TGCGCCAGCACCTTCGACAGGGGGAAGATGGAGACCCAGTACTTC.

The chain is built from TRBV28 and TRBJ2-1; 8 bases line up with TRBD1. The germline V gene encodes CDR1 MDHEN and CDR2 SYDVKM. The CDR3 covers 16 residues. The V gene end was trimmed by 7 bases and the J gene end by 8 bases; junction bases not matched to a gene: 16. The CDR3 DNA sequence: TGTGCCAGCAATAGTGGACAGGGAAGAGGAGTCGATGAGCAGTTCTTC. Amino acids: CASNSGQGRGVDEQFF. Variable domain in full (rest from reference TRBV28 and TRBJ2-1): DVKVTQSSRYLVKRTGEKVFLECVQDMDHENMFWYRQDPGLGLRLIYFSYDVKMKEKGDIPEGYSVSREKKERFSLILESASTNQTSMYLCASNSGQGRGVDEQFFGPGTRLTVL.

The gene calls are TRBV29-1 and TRBJ2-4; perhaps D is TRBD1 or TRBD2 (5 bases each). V was cut by 2 bases and J by 9 bases, with 14 bases left in between. Germline V gene lookup returns CDR1 SQVTM and CDR2 ANQGSEA. The CDR3 loop spans 13 amino acids. The CDR3 bases are TGCAGCGTTGAACCTATGGGGGATGGCATTCAGTACTTC. Translating gives CSVEPMGDGIQYF.

The chain combines TRBV18 with TRBJ2-2; 7 nucleotides align to TRBD2. The CDR3 is 15 residues long. Per the germline V gene, CDR1 is KGHSH and CDR2 is LQKENI. J gave up 5 bases and V 3 bases, and 6 bases lay outside the gene matches. This CDR3 reads CASSPSGGRTGELFF. Here the CDR3 DNA reads TGTGCCAGCTCACCTTCGGGGGGTCGGACCGGGGAGCTGTTTTTT.

V is TRBV7-8 and J is TRBJ1-4; D is perhaps TRBD1 (6 bases). The germline CDR1 and CDR2 sequences are SGHVS and FQNEAQ. V lost 2 bases and J lost 7, with 14 bases in between. CDR3 length: 15 residues. The CDR3 DNA reads as TGTGCCAGCAGCTTAAAGGCAGGGGAGGTTGAAAAACTGTTTTTT. Protein product: CASSLKAGEVEKLFF.

The J gene is TRBJ2-2, the V gene TRBV5-1; TRBD1 agrees at 8 bases. J was trimmed by 0 bases and V by 4 bases; bases with no gene match: 5. The CDR3 consists of 16 residues. The germline gives CDR1 SGHRS, CDR2 YFSETQ. The CDR3 spells CASSRQGLANTGELFF. In DNA, the CDR3 is TGCGCCAGCAGCCGACAGGGGCTGGCGAACACCGGGGAGCTGTTTTTT.

The V gene is TRBV30, the J gene TRBJ1-1; TRBD1 is a possible D gene (5 bases). This CDR3 is 14 amino acids long. The V gene lost 3 bases and the J gene lost 1 base, with 12 bases spanning the gap. From germline, CDR1 is GTSNPN and CDR2 SVGIG (reference sequence). CDR3 nucleotide sequence: TGTGCCTGGAGCCTATTTCAGGGGAACACTGAAGCTTTCTTT. Translation: CAWSLFQGNTEAFF. The variable domain in full, completed from reference TRBV30 and TRBJ1-1, reads SQTIHQWPATLVQPVGSPLSLECTVEGTSNPNLYWYRQAAGRGLQLLFYSVGIGQISSEVPQNLSASRPQDRQFILSSKKLLLSDSGFYLCAWSLFQGNTEAFFGQGTRLTVV.

The V call is TRBV7-9, the J call TRBJ2-7; 7 nucleotides agree with TRBD1. This CDR3 region has 16 residues. J gave up 2 bases and V 5 bases, and 12 bases lay outside the gene matches. The germline gives CDR1 SEHNR, CDR2 FQNEAQ (reference sequence). CDR3 sequence reads: CASSPRAGGFPYEQYF. Written as DNA, the CDR3 is TGTGCCAGCAGCCCCCGCGCAGGGGGTTTTCCCTACGAGCAGTACTTC.